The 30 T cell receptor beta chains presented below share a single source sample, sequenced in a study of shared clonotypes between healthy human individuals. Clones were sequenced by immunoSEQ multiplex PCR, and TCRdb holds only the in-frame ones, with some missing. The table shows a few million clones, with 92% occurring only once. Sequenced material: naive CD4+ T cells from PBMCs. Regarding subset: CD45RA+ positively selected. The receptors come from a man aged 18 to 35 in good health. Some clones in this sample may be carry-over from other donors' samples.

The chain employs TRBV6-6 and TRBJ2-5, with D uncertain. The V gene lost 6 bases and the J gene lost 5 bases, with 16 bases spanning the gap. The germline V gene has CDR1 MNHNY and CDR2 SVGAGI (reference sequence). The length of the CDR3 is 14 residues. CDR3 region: CASRQSADLETQYF. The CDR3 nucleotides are TGTGCCAGCAGGCAATCCGCTGACTTGGAGACCCAGTACTTC.

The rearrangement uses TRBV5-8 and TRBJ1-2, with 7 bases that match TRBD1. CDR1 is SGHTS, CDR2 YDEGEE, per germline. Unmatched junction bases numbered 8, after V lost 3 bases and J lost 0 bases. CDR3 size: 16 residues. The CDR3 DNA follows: TGTGCCAGCAGCTCCCCGAGGGACAGTACTAACTATGGCTACACCTTC. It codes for CASSSPRDSTNYGYTF. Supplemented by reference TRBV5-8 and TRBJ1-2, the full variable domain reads EAGVTQSPTHLIKTRGQQATLRCSPISGHTSVYWYQQALGLGLQFLLWYDEGEERNRGNFPPRFSGRQFPNYSSELNVNALELEDSALYLCASSSPRDSTNYGYTFGSGTRLTVV.

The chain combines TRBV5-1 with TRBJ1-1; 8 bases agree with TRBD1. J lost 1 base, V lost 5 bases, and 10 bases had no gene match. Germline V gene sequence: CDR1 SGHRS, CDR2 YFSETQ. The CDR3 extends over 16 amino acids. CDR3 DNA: TGCGCCAGCAGGGTTCAAGCGGACAGGGAGAACACTGAAGCTTTCTTT. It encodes CASRVQADRENTEAFF. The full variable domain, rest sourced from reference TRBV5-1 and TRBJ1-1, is KAGVTQTPRYLIKTRGQQVTLSCSPISGHRSVSWYQQTPGQGLQFLFEYFSETQRNKGNFPGRFSGRQFSNSRSEMNVSTLELGDSALYLCASRVQADRENTEAFFGQGTRLTVV.

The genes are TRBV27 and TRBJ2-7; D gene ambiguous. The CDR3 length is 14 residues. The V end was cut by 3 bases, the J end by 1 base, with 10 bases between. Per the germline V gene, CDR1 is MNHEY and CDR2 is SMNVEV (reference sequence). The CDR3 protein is CASSFGQRSYEQYF. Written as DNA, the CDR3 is TGTGCCAGCAGTTTTGGCCAGAGATCCTACGAGCAGTACTTC.

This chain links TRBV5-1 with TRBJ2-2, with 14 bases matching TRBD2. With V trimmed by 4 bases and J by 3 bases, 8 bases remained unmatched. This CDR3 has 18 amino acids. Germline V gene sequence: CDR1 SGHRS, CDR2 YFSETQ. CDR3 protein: CASSLMGLAGAYTGELFF. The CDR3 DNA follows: TGCGCCAGCAGCCTAATGGGACTAGCGGGAGCCTACACCGGGGAGCTGTTTTTT.

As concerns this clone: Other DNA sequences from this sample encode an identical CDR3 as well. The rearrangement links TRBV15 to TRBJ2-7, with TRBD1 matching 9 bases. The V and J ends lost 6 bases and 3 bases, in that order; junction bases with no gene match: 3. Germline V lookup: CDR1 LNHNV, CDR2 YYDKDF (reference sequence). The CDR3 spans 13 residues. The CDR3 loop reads CATSRDRVYEQYF. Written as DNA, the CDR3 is TGTGCCACCAGTCGGGACAGGGTCTACGAGCAGTACTTC.

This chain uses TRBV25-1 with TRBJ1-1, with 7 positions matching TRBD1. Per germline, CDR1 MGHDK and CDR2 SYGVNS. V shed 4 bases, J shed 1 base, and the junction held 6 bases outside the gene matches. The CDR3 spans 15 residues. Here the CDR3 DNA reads TGTGCCAGCAGTGTCACAGGGGATTCGAACACTGAAGCTTTCTTT. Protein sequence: CASSVTGDSNTEAFF.

The CDR3 loop is CASGREIHTEAFF. The CDR3 bases are TGTGCCAGTGGACGGGAGATCCACACTGAAGCTTTCTTT. The chain joins TRBV28 to TRBJ1-1, with D unclear. Trimming stripped 9 bases from V and 3 bases from J, with 14 bases between. CDR1 MDHEN and CDR2 SYDVKM come from the germline V gene. The CDR3 consists of 13 residues. The whole variable domain, filled in from reference TRBV28 and TRBJ1-1, reads DVKVTQSSRYLVKRTGEKVFLECVQDMDHENMFWYRQDPGLGLRLIYFSYDVKMKEKGDIPEGYSVSREKKERFSLILESASTNQTSMYLCASGREIHTEAFFGQGTRLTVV.

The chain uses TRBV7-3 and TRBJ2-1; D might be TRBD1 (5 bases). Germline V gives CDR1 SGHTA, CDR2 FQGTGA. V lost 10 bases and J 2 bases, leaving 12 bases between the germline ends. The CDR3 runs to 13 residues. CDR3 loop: CATALGAYNEQFF. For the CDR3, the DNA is TGTGCCACCGCCCTAGGGGCCTACAATGAGCAGTTCTTC.

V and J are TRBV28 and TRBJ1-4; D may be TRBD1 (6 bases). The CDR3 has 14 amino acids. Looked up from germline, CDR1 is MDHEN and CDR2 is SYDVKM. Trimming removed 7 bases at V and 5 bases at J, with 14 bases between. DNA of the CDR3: TGTGCCAGCATGGTTGGGGGCGGGAATGAAAAACTGTTTTTT. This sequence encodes CASMVGGGNEKLFF. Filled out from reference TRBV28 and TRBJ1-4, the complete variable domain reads DVKVTQSSRYLVKRTGEKVFLECVQDMDHENMFWYRQDPGLGLRLIYFSYDVKMKEKGDIPEGYSVSREKKERFSLILESASTNQTSMYLCASMVGGGNEKLFFGSGTQLSVL.

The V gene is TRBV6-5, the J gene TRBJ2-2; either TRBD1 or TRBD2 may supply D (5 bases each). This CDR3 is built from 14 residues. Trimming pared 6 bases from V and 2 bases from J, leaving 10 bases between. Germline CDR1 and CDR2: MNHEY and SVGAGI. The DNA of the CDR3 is TGTGCCAGCAGCCGGGACGTAAACACCGGGGAGCTGTTTTTT. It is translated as CASSRDVNTGELFF.

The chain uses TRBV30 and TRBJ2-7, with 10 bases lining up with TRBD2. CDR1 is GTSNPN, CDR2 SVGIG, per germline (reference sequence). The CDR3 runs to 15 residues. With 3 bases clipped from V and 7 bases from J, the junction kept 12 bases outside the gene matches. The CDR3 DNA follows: TGTGCCTGGAGCCCATTAGTGATAGCGGGAGGAGAGCAGTACTTC. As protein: CAWSPLVIAGGEQYF.

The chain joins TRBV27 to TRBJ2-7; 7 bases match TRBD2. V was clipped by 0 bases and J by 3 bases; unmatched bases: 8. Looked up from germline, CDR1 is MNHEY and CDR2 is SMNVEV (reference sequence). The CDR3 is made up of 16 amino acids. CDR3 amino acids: CASSLSLASGIYEQYF. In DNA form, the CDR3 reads TGTGCCAGCAGTTTATCGCTGGCTAGCGGTATCTACGAGCAGTACTTC.

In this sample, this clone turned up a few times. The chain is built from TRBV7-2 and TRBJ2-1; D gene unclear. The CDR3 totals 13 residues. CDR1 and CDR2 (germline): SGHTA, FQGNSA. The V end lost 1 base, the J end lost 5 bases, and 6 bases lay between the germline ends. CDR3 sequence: CASSLGSHNEQFF. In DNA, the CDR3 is TGTGCCAGCAGCTTAGGTAGCCACAATGAGCAGTTCTTC. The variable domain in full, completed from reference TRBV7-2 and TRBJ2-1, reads GAGVSQSPSNKVTEKGKDVELRCDPISGHTALYWYRQSLGQGLEFLIYFQGNSAPDKSGLPSDRFSAERTGGSVSTLTIQRTQQEDSAVYLCASSLGSHNEQFFGPGTRLTVL.

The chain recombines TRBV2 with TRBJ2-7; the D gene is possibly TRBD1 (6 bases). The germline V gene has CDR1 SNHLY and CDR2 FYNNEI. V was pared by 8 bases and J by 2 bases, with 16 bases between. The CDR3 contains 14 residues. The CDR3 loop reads CASRIEDRAYEQYF. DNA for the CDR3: TGTGCCAGCCGAATAGAGGACAGAGCCTACGAGCAGTACTTC.

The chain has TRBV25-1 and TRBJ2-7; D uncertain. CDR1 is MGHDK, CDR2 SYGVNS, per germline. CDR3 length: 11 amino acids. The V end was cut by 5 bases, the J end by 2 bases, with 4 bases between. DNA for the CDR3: TGTGCCAGCAGTAGAGCCTACGAGCAGTACTTC. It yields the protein CASSRAYEQYF.

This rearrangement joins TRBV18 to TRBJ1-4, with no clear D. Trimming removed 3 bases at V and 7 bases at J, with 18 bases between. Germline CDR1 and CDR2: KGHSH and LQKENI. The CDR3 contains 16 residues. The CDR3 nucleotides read TGTGCCAGCTCACCTACTGTGGTCGGTGTCGGTGAAAAACTGTTTTTT. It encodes CASSPTVVGVGEKLFF.

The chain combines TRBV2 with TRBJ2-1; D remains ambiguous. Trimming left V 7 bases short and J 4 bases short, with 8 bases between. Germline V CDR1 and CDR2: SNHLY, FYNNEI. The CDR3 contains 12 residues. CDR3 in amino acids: CASMTRYNEQFF. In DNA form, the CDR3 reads TGTGCCAGCATGACGCGTTACAATGAGCAGTTCTTC. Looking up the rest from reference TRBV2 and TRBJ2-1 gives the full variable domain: EPEVTQTPSHQVTQMGQEVILRCVPISNHLYFYWYRQILGQKVEFLVSFYNNEISEKSEIFDDQFSVERPDGSNFTLKIRSTKLEDSAMYFCASMTRYNEQFFGPGTRLTVL.

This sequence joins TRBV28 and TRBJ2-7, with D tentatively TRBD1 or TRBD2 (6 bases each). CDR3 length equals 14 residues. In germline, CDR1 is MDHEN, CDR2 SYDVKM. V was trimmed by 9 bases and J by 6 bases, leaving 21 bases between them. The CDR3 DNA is TGTGCCAGTAATTCGGGACGGGGGCAGGCCGAGCAGTACTTC. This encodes CASNSGRGQAEQYF. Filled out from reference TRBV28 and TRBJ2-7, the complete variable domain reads DVKVTQSSRYLVKRTGEKVFLECVQDMDHENMFWYRQDPGLGLRLIYFSYDVKMKEKGDIPEGYSVSREKKERFSLILESASTNQTSMYLCASNSGRGQAEQYFGPGTRLTVT.

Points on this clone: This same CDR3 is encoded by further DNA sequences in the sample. The CDR3 DNA reads TGTGCCAGCAGGCCGACAGGGGGCGGGGAGACCCAGTACTTC. This sequence encodes CASRPTGGGETQYF. This chain joins TRBV28 and TRBJ2-5; 10 nucleotides match TRBD1. CDR1 is MDHEN, CDR2 SYDVKM, per germline. The V gene end was trimmed by 6 bases and the J gene end by 5 bases; junction bases not matched to a gene: 6. The CDR3 covers 14 residues.

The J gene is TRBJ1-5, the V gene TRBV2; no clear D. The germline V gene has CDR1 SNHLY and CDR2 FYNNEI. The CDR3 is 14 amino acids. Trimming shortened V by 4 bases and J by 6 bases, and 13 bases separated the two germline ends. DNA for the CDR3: TGTGCCAGCAGTGCCCGCCAGGCAGGTCAGCCCCAGCATTTT. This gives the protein CASSARQAGQPQHF.

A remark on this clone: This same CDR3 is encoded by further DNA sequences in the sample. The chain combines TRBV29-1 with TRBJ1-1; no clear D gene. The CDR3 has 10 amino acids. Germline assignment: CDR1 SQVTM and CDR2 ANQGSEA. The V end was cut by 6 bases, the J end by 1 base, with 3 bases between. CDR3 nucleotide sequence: TGCAGCGTAAAGAACACTGAAGCTTTCTTT. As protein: CSVKNTEAFF.

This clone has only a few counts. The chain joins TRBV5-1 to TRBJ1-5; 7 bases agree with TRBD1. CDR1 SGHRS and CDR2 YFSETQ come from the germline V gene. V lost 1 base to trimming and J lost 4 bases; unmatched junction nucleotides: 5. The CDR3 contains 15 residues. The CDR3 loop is CASSLTGEGNQPQHF. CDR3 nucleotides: TGCGCCAGCAGCTTGACAGGGGAAGGGAATCAGCCCCAGCATTTT.

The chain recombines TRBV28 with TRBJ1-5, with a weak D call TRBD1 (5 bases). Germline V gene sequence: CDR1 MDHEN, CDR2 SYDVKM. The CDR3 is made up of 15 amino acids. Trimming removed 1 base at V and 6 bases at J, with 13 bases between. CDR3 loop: CASSLFGRAGQPQHF. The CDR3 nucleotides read TGTGCCAGCAGTTTATTCGGCAGGGCCGGTCAGCCCCAGCATTTT.

The CDR3 nucleotides read TGTGCCAGCAGTACGACTAGCGGGACGTACGAGCAGTACTTC. This sequence encodes CASSTTSGTYEQYF. V and J are TRBV6-5 and TRBJ2-7; 11 bases match TRBD2. The CDR3 runs 14 residues. The trim removed 5 bases at V and 4 bases at J, leaving 4 bases unmatched. CDR1 is MNHEY, CDR2 SVGAGI, per germline.

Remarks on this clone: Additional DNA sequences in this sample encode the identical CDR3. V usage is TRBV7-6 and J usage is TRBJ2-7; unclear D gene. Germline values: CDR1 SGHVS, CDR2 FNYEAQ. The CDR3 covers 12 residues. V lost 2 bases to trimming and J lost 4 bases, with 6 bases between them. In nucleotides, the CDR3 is TGTGCCAGCAGCTTACAAGGATACGAGCAGTACTTC. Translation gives CASSLQGYEQYF. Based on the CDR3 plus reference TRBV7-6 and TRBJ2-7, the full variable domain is GAGVSQSPRYKVTKRGQDVALRCDPISGHVSLYWYRQALGQGPEFLTYFNYEAQQDKSGLPNDRFSAERPEGSISTLTIQRTEQRDSAMYRCASSLQGYEQYFGPGTRLTVT.

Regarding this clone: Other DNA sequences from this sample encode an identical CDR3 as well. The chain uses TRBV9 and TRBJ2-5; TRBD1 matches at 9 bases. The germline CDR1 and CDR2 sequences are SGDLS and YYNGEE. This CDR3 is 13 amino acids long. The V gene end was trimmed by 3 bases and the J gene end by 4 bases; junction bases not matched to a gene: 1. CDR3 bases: TGTGCCAGCAGCGCGGGACAGGGAGAGACCCAGTACTTC. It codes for CASSAGQGETQYF. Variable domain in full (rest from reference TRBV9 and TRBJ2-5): DSGVTQTPKHLITATGQRVTLRCSPRSGDLSVYWYQQSLDQGLQFLIQYYNGEERAKGNILERFSAQQFPDLHSELNLSSLELGDSALYFCASSAGQGETQYFGPGTRLLVL.

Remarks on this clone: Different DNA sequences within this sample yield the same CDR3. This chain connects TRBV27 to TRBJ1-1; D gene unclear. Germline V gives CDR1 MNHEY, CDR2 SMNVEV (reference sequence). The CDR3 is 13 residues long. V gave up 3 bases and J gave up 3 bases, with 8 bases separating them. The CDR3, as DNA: TGTGCCAGCAGTTTGCGGTGGGACACTGAAGCTTTCTTT. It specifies CASSLRWDTEAFF.

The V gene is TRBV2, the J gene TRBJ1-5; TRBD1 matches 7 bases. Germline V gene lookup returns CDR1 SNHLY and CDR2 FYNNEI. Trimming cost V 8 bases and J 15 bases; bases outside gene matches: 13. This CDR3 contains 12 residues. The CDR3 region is CASQGQAASLHF. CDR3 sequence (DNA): TGTGCCAGCCAAGGACAGGCCGCCTCTTTGCATTTT.

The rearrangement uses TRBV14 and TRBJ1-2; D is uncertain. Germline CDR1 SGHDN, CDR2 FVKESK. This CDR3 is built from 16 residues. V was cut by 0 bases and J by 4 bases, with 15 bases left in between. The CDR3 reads CASSQDDAREGYGYTF. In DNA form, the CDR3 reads TGTGCCAGCAGCCAAGATGATGCGAGGGAGGGCTATGGCTACACCTTC.